Listed here are 26 T cell receptor beta chains from one sample, sequenced in a study of T cell responses to AZD1222 COVID-19 vaccine. Profiled with immunoSEQ multiplex PCR; TCRdb holds only in-frame clones, not every one. The sample carries roughly 85,000 clones, about 86% recorded once. The source was peripheral blood, collected on day 0 of AZD1222 vaccination. Receptor source: an adult in good health.

This sequence joins TRBV4-1 and TRBJ1-4, with D unresolved. There are 14 residues in the CDR3. CDR1 and CDR2 from the germline V gene are MGHRA and YSYEKL. V gave up 4 bases and J gave up 5 bases, with 11 bases separating them. In nucleotides, the CDR3 is TGCGCCAGCAGCCGAGGCATAGGGAATGAAAAACTGTTTTTT. Translated: CASSRGIGNEKLFF.

This sequence joins TRBV20-1 and TRBJ1-1; maybe TRBD1 (5 bases). The V gene lost 3 bases and the J gene lost 7 bases, with 15 bases spanning the gap. Per germline, CDR1 DFQATT and CDR2 SNEGSKA (reference sequence). The CDR3 consists of 13 residues. For the CDR3, the DNA is TGCAGTGCTAGTCTCGACAGCTGGGGTGAAGCTTTCTTT. Its protein is CSASLDSWGEAFF.

This chain joins TRBV28 and TRBJ1-6; D not certain. This CDR3 spans 12 amino acids. Germline V CDR1 and CDR2: MDHEN, SYDVKM. Between the trimmed V and J ends, which lost 4 bases and 10 bases, there was a span of 8 bases. CDR3 coding DNA: TGTGCCAGCAGTTATAGTGAGTCACCCCTCCACTTT. Translated, it gives CASSYSESPLHF. Full variable domain (rest looked up from reference TRBV28 and TRBJ1-6): DVKVTQSSRYLVKRTGEKVFLECVQDMDHENMFWYRQDPGLGLRLIYFSYDVKMKEKGDIPEGYSVSREKKERFSLILESASTNQTSMYLCASSYSESPLHFGNGTRLTVT.

The chain combines TRBV19 with TRBJ2-3; D unresolved. The length of the CDR3 is 13 residues. The V gene lost 4 bases and the J gene lost 2 bases, with 7 bases spanning the gap. Per the germline V gene, CDR1 is LNHDA and CDR2 is SQIVND (reference sequence). CDR3 sequence: CASSTLPTDTQYF. CDR3 sequence (DNA): TGTGCCAGTAGTACCCTCCCCACAGATACGCAGTATTTT.

This sequence joins TRBV7-2 and TRBJ1-2; possibly TRBD1 for D (6 bases). Trimming shortened V by 5 bases and J by 4 bases, and 17 bases separated the two germline ends. The length of the CDR3 is 15 residues. Germline lookup yields CDR1 SGHTA and CDR2 FQGNSA. CDR3: CASSQSGGHSYGYTF. Written as DNA, the CDR3 is TGTGCCAGCAGCCAATCCGGGGGGCATAGCTATGGCTACACCTTC.

Only one count was recorded for this clone. The rearrangement uses TRBV7-9 and TRBJ1-5; no clear D. Germline assignment: CDR1 SEHNR and CDR2 FQNEAQ (reference sequence). The CDR3 runs to 12 residues. V lost 3 bases, J lost 8 bases, and 8 bases lay in between. CDR3 sequence: CASSFSFEPQHF. The CDR3 DNA follows: TGTGCCAGCAGCTTTTCCTTCGAGCCCCAGCATTTT. The whole variable domain, remainder taken from reference TRBV7-9 and TRBJ1-5, is DTGVSQNPRHKITKRGQNVTFRCDPISEHNRLYWYRQTLGQGPEFLTYFQNEAQLEKSRLLSDRFSAERPKGSFSTLEIQRTEQGDSAMYLCASSFSFEPQHFGDGTRLSIL.

The genes are TRBV7-2 and TRBJ1-1, with D possibly being TRBD1 (5 bases). The V end was cut by 0 bases, the J end by 10 bases, with 12 bases between. CDR3 length: 13 residues. Germline V gene data show CDR1 as SGHTA and CDR2 as FQGNSA. As DNA, the CDR3 is TGTGCCAGCAGCTTAGCAGGGGCGCCGGTAGCTTTCTTT. It codes for CASSLAGAPVAFF.

This chain joins TRBV7-2 and TRBJ2-5; D not certain. In germline, CDR1 is SGHTA, CDR2 FQGNSA. CDR3 length: 15 amino acids. V lost 6 bases and J lost 5, with 19 bases in between. CDR3 nucleotide sequence: TGTGCCAGCAGTCGCCAGGCTGGGGTGGGGGAGACCCAGTACTTC. Its translation: CASSRQAGVGETQYF.

V gene TRBV25-1 combines with J gene TRBJ1-2; unclear D gene. CDR3 length equals 14 residues. CDR1 and CDR2 (germline): MGHDK, SYGVNS. V was pared by 1 base and J by 4 bases, with 10 bases between. CDR3 bases: TGTGCCAGCAGTGAATTCTTAGAGGTCTATGGCTACACCTTC. Its protein product is CASSEFLEVYGYTF.

This clone has a handful of counts. The rearrangement joins TRBV7-3 to TRBJ2-7; 7 bases map to TRBD2. Germline lookup yields CDR1 SGHTA and CDR2 FQGTGA. The V and J ends lost 5 bases and 3 bases, in that order; junction bases with no gene match: 10. The CDR3 sequence is 15 residues long. The CDR3 here is CASSVTSAASYEQYF. The CDR3 DNA reads as TGTGCCAGCAGCGTCACTAGCGCTGCCAGCTACGAGCAGTACTTC.

This chain uses TRBV7-9 with TRBJ1-1, with D unclear. Germline lookup yields CDR1 SEHNR and CDR2 FQNEAQ (reference sequence). Trimming took 5 bases from V and 5 from J, leaving 15 bases between them. The CDR3 contains 14 residues. CDR3 amino acids: CASSPNRWETEAFF. The CDR3 DNA follows: TGTGCCAGCAGCCCAAACCGGTGGGAGACTGAAGCTTTCTTT.

The chain carries TRBV11-2 and TRBJ2-6, with D unclear. V was clipped by 5 bases and J by 2 bases, with 7 bases between them. The germline gives CDR1 SGHAT, CDR2 FQNNGV. CDR3 length equals 14 residues. CDR3 amino acids: CASSPDPGANVLTF. CDR3 in DNA: TGTGCCAGCAGCCCAGACCCTGGGGCCAACGTCCTGACTTTC.

The chain recombines TRBV11-2 with TRBJ2-5; D uncertain. CDR3 length: 16 residues. The germline V and J ends were trimmed by 4 bases and 10 bases, with 25 bases remaining between them. Germline CDR1 reads SGHAT; CDR2 reads FQNNGV. The chain's CDR3 is CASSSVDPGMKELQYF. The CDR3 DNA follows: TGTGCCAGCAGCTCTGTGGATCCTGGCATGAAAGAACTCCAGTACTTC.

V and J are TRBV28 and TRBJ1-6; D unclear. V dropped 3 bases and J dropped 2 bases, with 5 bases sitting between them. The CDR3 spans 14 residues. Germline CDR1 MDHEN, CDR2 SYDVKM. In DNA, the CDR3 is TGTGCCAGCAGTTTCGTGGCCTATAATTCACCCCTCCACTTT. It encodes CASSFVAYNSPLHF.

This chain connects TRBV6-5 to TRBJ1-1; maybe TRBD1 (5 bases). This CDR3 comprises 13 residues. The germline V gene has CDR1 MNHEY and CDR2 SVGAGI. V was cut by 6 bases and J by 1 base, with 9 bases left in between. CDR3 amino acids: CASRGLGNTEAFF. The DNA of the CDR3 is TGTGCCAGCAGGGGACTTGGGAACACTGAAGCTTTCTTT.

V gene TRBV7-2 combines with J gene TRBJ1-5, with D tentatively TRBD1 (6 bases). Deletions cut 3 bases from V and 7 bases from J, with 16 bases between. This CDR3 region has 15 residues. Germline V gene lookup returns CDR1 SGHTA and CDR2 FQGNSA. The CDR3, as DNA: TGTGCCAGCAGCTTCGCTCAGGGGCGGGAACAGCCCCAGCATTTT. It translates to CASSFAQGREQPQHF.

V and J are TRBV6-5 and TRBJ2-2, with 9 bases lining up with TRBD1. CDR1 is MNHEY and CDR2 is SVGAGI in the germline V gene. This CDR3 has 15 amino acids. J was trimmed by 5 bases and V by 6 bases; bases with no gene match: 7. CDR3 coding DNA: TGTGCCAGCAGAAAGACAGGGGGGGATACCGGGGAGCTGTTTTTT. Its protein is CASRKTGGDTGELFF.

The chain uses TRBV5-6 and TRBJ2-3; a possible D gene is TRBD2 (6 bases). Germline V lookup: CDR1 SGHDT, CDR2 YYEEEE. The CDR3 is made up of 16 amino acids. The V end lost 2 bases, the J end lost 2 bases, and 15 bases lay between the germline ends. The CDR3 region is CASSFRLAPVTDTQYF. The CDR3 nucleotides are TGTGCCAGCAGCTTCCGTCTAGCGCCGGTCACAGATACGCAGTATTTT.

The V and J genes are TRBV28 and TRBJ2-1; no firm D call. CDR1 is MDHEN and CDR2 is SYDVKM in the germline V gene. This CDR3 region has 14 residues. V was cut by 7 bases and J by 0 bases, with 10 bases left in between. DNA of the CDR3: TGTGCCAGCATTAAGTCTCGCTCCTACAATGAGCAGTTCTTC. This sequence encodes CASIKSRSYNEQFF.

V usage is TRBV18 and J usage is TRBJ1-6; D unclear. V was shortened by 2 bases and J by 4 bases, with 9 bases between the two germline ends. The length of the CDR3 is 15 residues. The germline V gene has CDR1 KGHSH and CDR2 LQKENI. CDR3 amino acids: CASSPGILYNSPLHF. As DNA, the CDR3 is TGTGCCAGCTCACCAGGGATACTTTATAATTCACCCCTCCACTTT.

The chain is built from TRBV6-1 and TRBJ1-3; no clear D. CDR1 is MNHNS and CDR2 is SASEGT in the germline V gene. V lost 2 bases and J lost 1, with 6 bases in between. This CDR3 is built from 14 residues. The DNA of the CDR3 is TGTGCCAGCAGTGAAAATTGGTCTGGAAACACCATATATTTT. Translated, it gives CASSENWSGNTIYF.

The chain uses TRBV19 and TRBJ1-5; 7 bases agree with TRBD1. Germline assignment: CDR1 LNHDA and CDR2 SQIVND (reference sequence). After removal of 4 bases from V and 0 bases from J, the junction contained 6 bases not matched to a gene. This CDR3 spans 16 amino acids. The CDR3 DNA reads TGTGCCAGTAGTACGACAGGGATCTATAGCAATCAGCCCCAGCATTTT. This sequence encodes CASSTTGIYSNQPQHF.

This clone was detected once. This rearrangement joins TRBV5-6 to TRBJ1-1; D ambiguous. The CDR3 totals 16 residues. The germline V and J ends were trimmed by 4 bases and 2 bases, with 18 bases remaining between them. Germline V gives CDR1 SGHDT, CDR2 YYEEEE. DNA of the CDR3: TGTGCCAGCAGCCTTACCCCCGACCTACTCAACACTGAAGCTTTCTTT. It yields the protein CASSLTPDLLNTEAFF.

The CDR3 nucleotides are TGTGCCAGCAAAACCGGGGAAAAACTGTTTTTT. Translated, it gives CASKTGEKLFF. The chain is built from TRBV6-5 and TRBJ1-4; no clear D. The V end was cut by 7 bases, the J end by 8 bases, with 8 bases between. CDR3 length: 11 amino acids. CDR1 MNHEY and CDR2 SVGAGI come from the germline V gene.

The chain couples TRBV10-2 to TRBJ2-5; D unclear. There are 12 residues in the CDR3. Germline CDR1 is WSHSY and CDR2 is SAAADI. The V end lost 2 bases, the J end lost 5 bases, and 6 bases lay between the germline ends. The CDR3 reads CASSENRETQYF. The CDR3 DNA sequence: TGCGCCAGCAGTGAGAATCGGGAGACCCAGTACTTC.

The chain recombines TRBV7-9 with TRBJ2-7, with TRBD1 matching over 12 bases. The V gene's germline CDR1 is SEHNR and CDR2 FQNEAQ (reference sequence). This CDR3 contains 15 residues. Losses at the gene ends were 5 bases for V and 2 bases for J; bases not matched to a gene: 4. DNA for the CDR3: TGTGCCAGCAGCCCCCGGGACAGGGGGCCCTACGAGCAGTACTTC. This gives the protein CASSPRDRGPYEQYF.